This T cell receptor beta chain was documented in a study of blood T cell repertoires in COVID-19. Germline V gene sequence: CDR1 SNHLY, CDR2 FYNNEI. V gave up 5 bases and J gave up 1 base; unmatched junction bases: 9. This CDR3 has 17 amino acids. The protocol was immunoSEQ multiplex PCR, while the TCRdb copy is restricted to in-frame clones and leaves out a portion. This sample has about 73,000 clones, with about 73% found just once. What was sequenced was peripheral blood. V gene TRBV2 combines with J gene TRBJ1-5; 9 bases match TRBD1. This TCR was recovered from a man in his sixties with acute or convalescent COVID-19. CDR3 region: CASSPTRGQGSNQPQHF. For the CDR3, the DNA is TGTGCCAGCAGTCCTACTCGGGGACAGGGAAGCAATCAGCCCCAGCATTTT.